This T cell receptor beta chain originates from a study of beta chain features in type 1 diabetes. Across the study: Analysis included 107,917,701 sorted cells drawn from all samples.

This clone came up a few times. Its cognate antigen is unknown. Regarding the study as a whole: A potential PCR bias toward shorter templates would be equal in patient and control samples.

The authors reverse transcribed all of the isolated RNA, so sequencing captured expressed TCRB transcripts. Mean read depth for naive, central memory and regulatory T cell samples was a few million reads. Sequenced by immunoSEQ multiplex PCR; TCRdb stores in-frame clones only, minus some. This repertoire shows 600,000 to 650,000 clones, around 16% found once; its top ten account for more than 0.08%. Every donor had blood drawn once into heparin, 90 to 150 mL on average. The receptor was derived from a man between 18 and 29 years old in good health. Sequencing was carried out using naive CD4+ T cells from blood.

Here the CDR3 DNA reads TGCGCCAGCAGCCAAGATCCCCAGAGAAACTATGGCTACACCTTC. It encodes CASSQDPQRNYGYTF. The chain recombines TRBV4-1 with TRBJ1-2; D not certain. Germline V gene lookup returns CDR1 MGHRA and CDR2 YSYEKL. Trimming left V 0 bases short and J 2 bases short, with 10 bases between. This CDR3 contains 15 residues.